The clone carrying this T cell receptor (beta chain) has a single count. Germline V CDR1 and CDR2: MNHEY, SVGAGI. The CDR3 loop spans 15 amino acids. V gave up 6 bases and J gave up 7 bases; unmatched junction bases: 8. This sample stems from a study of OX40 agonist ivuxolimab in advanced cancers. Sequenced by immunoSEQ multiplex PCR; TCRdb stores in-frame clones only, minus some. The repertoire holds 25,000 to 35,000 clones, with about four fifths as singletons. This TCR came from an adult with an advanced solid tumor such as melanoma, head and neck, liver or kidney cancer. The sample here was CD4+ or CD8+ T cells sorted from blood, taken in a trial of the OX40 agonist ivuxolimab. The chain combines TRBV6-5 with TRBJ1-6; 8 bases align to TRBD1. In DNA, the CDR3 is TGTGCCAGCAGCCCTTTCGACAGGGGAAATTCACCCCTCCACTTT. Its protein is CASSPFDRGNSPLHF.